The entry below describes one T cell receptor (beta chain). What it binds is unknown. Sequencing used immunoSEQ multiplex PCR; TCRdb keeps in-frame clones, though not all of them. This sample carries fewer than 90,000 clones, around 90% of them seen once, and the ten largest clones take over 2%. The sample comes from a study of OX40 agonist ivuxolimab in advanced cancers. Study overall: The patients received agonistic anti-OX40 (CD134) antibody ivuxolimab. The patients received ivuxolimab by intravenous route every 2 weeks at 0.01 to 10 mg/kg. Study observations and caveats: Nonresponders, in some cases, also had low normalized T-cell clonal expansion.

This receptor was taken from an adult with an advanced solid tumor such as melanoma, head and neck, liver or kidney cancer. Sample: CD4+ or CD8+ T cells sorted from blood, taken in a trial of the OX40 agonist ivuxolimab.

CDR3 amino acids: CASSQEGGTETQYF. In DNA, the CDR3 is TGTGCCAGCAGCCAAGAAGGGGGAACAGAGACCCAGTACTTC. The chain recombines TRBV4-2 with TRBJ2-5, with D possibly being TRBD1 (6 bases). The CDR3 consists of 14 residues. Germline V CDR1 and CDR2: LGHNA, YNFKEQ. The V end lost 0 bases, the J end lost 4 bases, and 9 bases lay between the germline ends.